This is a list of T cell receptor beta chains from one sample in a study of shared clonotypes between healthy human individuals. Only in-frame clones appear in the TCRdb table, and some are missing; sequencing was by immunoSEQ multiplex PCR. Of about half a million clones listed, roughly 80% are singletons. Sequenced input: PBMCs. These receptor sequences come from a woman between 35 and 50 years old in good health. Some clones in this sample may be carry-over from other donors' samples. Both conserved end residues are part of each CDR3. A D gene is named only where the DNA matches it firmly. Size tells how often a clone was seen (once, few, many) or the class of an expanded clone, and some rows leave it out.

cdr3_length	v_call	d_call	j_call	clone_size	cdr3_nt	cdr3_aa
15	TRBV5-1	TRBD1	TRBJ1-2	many	TGCGCCAGCAGCTCCGGACAGGGGATGGACTATGGCTACACCTTC	CASSSGQGMDYGYTF
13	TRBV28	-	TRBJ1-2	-	TGTGCCAGCAGTTTGACTTTGGGGTTGGGCTACACCTTC	CASSLTLGLGYTF
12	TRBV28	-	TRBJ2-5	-	TGTGCCAGCCGATCAGGGTCAGAGACCCAGTACTTC	CASRSGSETQYF
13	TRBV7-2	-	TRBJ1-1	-	TGTGCCAGCAGCTTAGGGATTAACACTGAAGCTTTCTTT	CASSLGINTEAFF
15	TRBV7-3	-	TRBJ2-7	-	TGTGCCAGCAGCTTAGGGCAGGGTCTACAATACGAGCAGTACTTC	CASSLGQGLQYEQYF
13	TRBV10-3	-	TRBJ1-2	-	TGTGCCATCAGTGAAGGGCAGAGCTATGGCTACACCTTC	CAISEGQSYGYTF
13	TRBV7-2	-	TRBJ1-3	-	TGTGCCAGCAGTACAGGCTCTGGAAACACCATATATTTT	CASSTGSGNTIYF
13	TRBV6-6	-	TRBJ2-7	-	TGTGCCAGCAGTTACTCTCCCGAGGGCGAGCAGTACTTC	CASSYSPEGEQYF
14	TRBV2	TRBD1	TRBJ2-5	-	TGTGCCAGCAGGGTACAGGGGGCAGGGGAGACCCAGTACTTC	CASRVQGAGETQYF
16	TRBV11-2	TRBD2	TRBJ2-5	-	TGTGCCAGCAGCTCCGGGACTAGCGGGAGTGGAGAGACCCAGTACTTC	CASSSGTSGSGETQYF
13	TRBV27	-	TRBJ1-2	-	TGTGCCAGCAGTCCGCTCGGGAAGTATGGCTACACCTTC	CASSPLGKYGYTF
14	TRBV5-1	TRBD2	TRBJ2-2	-	TGCGCCAGCAGCCCTGGGACTAGCGGCGGGGAGCTGTTTTTT	CASSPGTSGGELFF
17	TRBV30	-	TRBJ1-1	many	TGTGCCTGGAGTCCCCCAGGGGCCAACTCCATGAACACTGAAGCTTTCTTT	CAWSPPGANSMNTEAFF
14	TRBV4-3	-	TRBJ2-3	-	TGCGCCAGCAGCCAAGATTGGGTCCTAAAGGCGCAGTATTTT	CASSQDWVLKAQYF
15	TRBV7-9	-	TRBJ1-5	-	TGTGCCAGCAGCTTAGGATCCCCCGGTGATCAGCCCCAGCATTTT	CASSLGSPGDQPQHF
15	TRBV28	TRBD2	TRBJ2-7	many	TGTGCCAGCAGTTTCGGACTAGCGGGAGGCTACGAGCAGTACTTC	CASSFGLAGGYEQYF
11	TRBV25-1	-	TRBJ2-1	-	TGTGCCAGCAGTGTCAACAATGAGCAGTTCTTC	CASSVNNEQFF
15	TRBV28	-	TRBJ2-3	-	TGTGCCAGCAGCCGAGAAGCGATTCGCACAGATACGCAGTATTTT	CASSREAIRTDTQYF
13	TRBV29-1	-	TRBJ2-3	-	TGCAGCGGAAAGAGGCCCAGCACAGATACGCAGTATTTT	CSGKRPSTDTQYF
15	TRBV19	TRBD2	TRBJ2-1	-	TGTGCCAGTAGTATTAAAAGCGGGAGATGGAATGAGCAGTTCTTC	CASSIKSGRWNEQFF
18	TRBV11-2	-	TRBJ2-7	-	TGTGCCAGCAGCTTAGACCATCCAGAGCGGCGGATCTCCTACGAGCAGTACTTC	CASSLDHPERRISYEQYF
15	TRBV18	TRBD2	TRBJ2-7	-	TGTGCCAGCTCAAGGACTAGCGGGCCATCCTACGAGCAGTACTTC	CASSRTSGPSYEQYF
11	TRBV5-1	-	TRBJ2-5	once	TGCGCCAGCAGCCGAGAGGAGACCCAGTACTTC	CASSREETQYF
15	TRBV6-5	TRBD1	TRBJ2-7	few	TGTGCCAGCAGGCCCCACGGGACAGGTAGCTACGAGCAGTACTTC	CASRPHGTGSYEQYF
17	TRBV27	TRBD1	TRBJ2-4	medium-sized	TGTGCCAGCAGTCCCCGGGACAGGGAGGTCGTCAAAAACATTCAGTACTTC	CASSPRDREVVKNIQYF
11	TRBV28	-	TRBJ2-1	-	TGTGCCAGCACCCAGGGATTTGGGCAGTTCTTC	CASTQGFGQFF
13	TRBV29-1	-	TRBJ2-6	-	TGCAGCGTTGTAAGTAACGGGGCCAACGTCCTGACTTTC	CSVVSNGANVLTF
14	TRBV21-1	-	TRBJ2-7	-	TGTGCCAGCAGCAAGGCTCCCAGTCCCTACGAGCAGTACTTC	CASSKAPSPYEQYF
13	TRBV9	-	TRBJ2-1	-	TGTGCCAGCAGCGTAGCTGGCTACAATGAGCAGTTCTTC	CASSVAGYNEQFF
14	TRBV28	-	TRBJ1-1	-	TGTGCCAGCAGTTTAATAGCAGGGAACACTGAAGCTTTCTTT	CASSLIAGNTEAFF
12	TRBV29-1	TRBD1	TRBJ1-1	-	TGCAGCTACAGGGGGCCTGACACTGAAGCTTTCTTT	CSYRGPDTEAFF
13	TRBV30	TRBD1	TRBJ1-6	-	TGTGCCTGGAGTAAAAACAGGGGTTCACCCCTCCACTTT	CAWSKNRGSPLHF
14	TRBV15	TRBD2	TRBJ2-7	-	TGTGCCACCAGTGCTAGCGGAGGTACCTACGAGCAGTACTTC	CATSASGGTYEQYF
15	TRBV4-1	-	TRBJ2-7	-	TGCGCCAGCAGCCCAGCCGACAGTCCACCCTACGAGCAGTACTTC	CASSPADSPPYEQYF
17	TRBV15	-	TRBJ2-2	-	TGTGCCACCAGCAGACGAGGAGAGGGGGACCACACCGGGGAGCTGTTTTTT	CATSRRGEGDHTGELFF